This TCR beta chain was sequenced during a study of CD8+ T cells in alopecia areata listed by TCRdb under 2018. A note on the overall study: The treated patients took part in an open-label pilot trial in which moderate-to-severe alopecia areata was treated with oral tofacitinib at 5 to 10 mg twice daily. immunoSEQ multiplex PCR using 35 Vbeta forward primers and 13 Jbeta reverse primers was used to amplify TCRbeta CDR3 regions. Clonality in the scalp was compared among normal scalp (n=4), patchy alopecia areata scalp (n=8), and alopecia totalis/universalis scalp (n=8). Tofacitinib was given for 6 to 18 months, followed by 6 months of follow-up off drug to assess delayed response and recurrence. On the human side, TCRbeta sequencing was run on scalp tissue and on sorted CD4+ and CD8+ peripheral blood T cells from healthy controls and from alopecia areata patients with either patchy or totalis/universalis disease. Biopsies were taken from tofacitinib-treated patients at baseline and at 4 and 24 weeks of treatment, and a later scalp biopsy was taken in several of the tofacitinib-treated patients. RNA was extracted with the PAXgene miRNA kit for fixed scalp, the miRNeasy kit for PBMCs, and the RNeasy kit for mouse skin. To study T cell clonal expansion in alopecia areata, the researchers applied high-throughput TCRbeta sequencing to both the C3H/HeJ mouse model and human patients. Here is what the overall study found, with its caveats: TCR sequences shared between patients were less clear than in mice, possibly partly because of HLA diversity in the patient population. Scalp TCR repertoire analysis is complicated because resident alphabeta T cells in normal human skin are also sequenced, whereas mouse skin is dominated by gammadelta T cells. Compared with normal scalp, lesional scalp had higher clonality and more expanded CD8+ clones, particularly in alopecia totalis/universalis, a pattern that suggests antigenic drive.

This clone appeared a single time. What this receptor recognizes is not known. Base quality data are lacking; no much larger clone is found one base away. The meaning of the sample's time point label: baseline before oral tofacitinib. From alopecia areata patients, peripheral blood was collected along with lesional scalp punch biopsies. PBMCs were isolated by density centrifugation and stained for CD3, CD4 and CD8, after which CD4+ and CD8+ T cells were sorted on a FACSAria. The method behind the library was the immunoSEQ multiplex PCR assay. RNA was extracted from all samples and reverse transcribed into cDNA as template for TCR sequencing. SuperScript III was used for first-strand cDNA synthesis, primed with a 2:1 mix of oligo-dT and random hexamers. A synthetic immune receptor repertoire was used to gauge amplification bias, and whatever bias remained was removed computationally. The original methods were these. Raw reads were preprocessed to remove errors, and CDR3 was defined according to IMGT conventions as the region from the conserved cysteine to phenylalanine. To get clonality, Shannon entropy was normalized by log2 of the number of productive unique TCRs and the result was subtracted from 1. Whether each scalp clone was CD4 or CD8 was inferred by checking scalp TCRbeta sequences against the CD4 and CD8 repertoires from sorted blood. TCRdb took this table from immuneACCESS and kept in-frame rearrangements with V and J called. Such tables lack part of the clones; where checked against another copy, unresolved V genes explain under half of the gap, and the rest is unexplained. V and J calls and clone size are copied from that table; D and trimming were computed from the DNA. The sample contains some 51,000 clones, 90% to 97% of them found a single time. The ten largest clones capture 25% to 30% of the sample.

CDR1 and CDR2 (LGHNT, FRNRAP) derive from the germline V gene. Trimming at the junction amounts to 4 bases on V and 6 bases on J, and the germline ends lie 15 bases apart. The CDR3, cysteine through phenylalanine, is 15 amino acids long. Only the CDR3 portion is preserved as DNA: 45 bases, with reading frame beginning at the first base. The chain joins TRBV12-5 to TRBJ2-2; the D gene lacks a confident call. Sample: CD8+ T cells sorted from blood, taken at week 0. This sequence originates from a human donor with alopecia areata. The nucleotides are TGTGCTAGTGGTTCCTGGACGGACCGAGCCGGGGAGCTGTTTTTT. This codes for CASGSWTDRAGELFF.